Only a few counts were recorded for the clone carrying this T cell receptor beta chain. Its antigen is undetermined. The data were obtained in a study of beta chain features in type 1 diabetes. General observations from the study: Whatever favoring of shorter templates PCR might show would apply equally to patients and controls. The study found that naive, central memory and Treg TCRB repertoires appeared more similar in patients than in healthy donors. Moderate but significant shortening of TCRB CDR3s was recorded in all four CD4+ subsets from Type 1 diabetes patients. An over-representation of cells with high TCR expression could result from cDNA sequencing.

Every bit of the isolated RNA underwent reverse transcription, so sequencing read expressed TCRB transcripts. Naive, central memory and regulatory T cell samples produced a mean of roughly 3.9 million reads. Produced via immunoSEQ multiplex PCR; TCRdb's table is partial and in-frame only. The sample yields more than 550,000 clones, over 11% seen once. This CDR3 contains 12 residues. Germline V gene data show CDR1 as SNHLY and CDR2 as FYNNEI. V lost 7 bases to trimming and J lost 3 bases, with 9 bases between them. The chain combines TRBV2 with TRBJ1-2, with a possible D match to TRBD1 (5 bases). What was sequenced was naive CD4+ T cells from blood. The receptor was isolated from a man in his late teens or twenties with type 1 diabetes. Here the CDR3 reads CASTGTHYGYTF. CDR3 nucleotides: TGTGCCAGCACAGGGACCCACTATGGCTACACCTTC.